A selection of T cell receptor beta chains follows, all from one sample in a study of blood T cell repertoires in COVID-19. TCRdb's copy holds only in-frame clones and misses some; the assay was immunoSEQ multiplex PCR. The data show a few hundred thousand clones, approximately 88% seen once. Sequences were obtained from PBMCs or T cells enriched from blood (not recorded which). The receptors were sampled from a woman aged 40 to 50 who had recovered from COVID-19. Both conserved end residues are part of each CDR3. The order of the fields is CDR3 DNA, CDR3 protein, V gene, J gene, D gene, clone size. A D gene is named only where the DNA matches it firmly. Clone size, where shown, is once, few, many, or a class for clones that have expanded.

CDR3nt: TGTGCCAGCAGCCCAGCGGCGATGAGTACCTACGAGCAGTACTTC
CDR3aa: CASSPAAMSTYEQYF
v_gene: TRBV11-2
j_gene: TRBJ2-7
d_gene: -
abundance: -

CDR3nt: TGTGCCAGCGCCTCAGGGCTAGCCAAAAACATTCAGTACTTC
CDR3aa: CASASGLAKNIQYF
v_gene: TRBV28
j_gene: TRBJ2-4
d_gene: -
abundance: -

CDR3nt: TGCGCCAGCAGCCACTCGGGGAACACTGAAGCTTTCTTT
CDR3aa: CASSHSGNTEAFF
v_gene: TRBV5-1
j_gene: TRBJ1-1
d_gene: -
abundance: -

CDR3nt: TGTGCCGGGAATGGACAGCTTAATGAAAAACTGTTTTTT
CDR3aa: CAGNGQLNEKLFF
v_gene: TRBV30
j_gene: TRBJ1-4
d_gene: -
abundance: -

CDR3nt: TGTGCCAGCAGTCCCCCGGGGGGGGGAGAAAACATTCAGTACTTC
CDR3aa: CASSPPGGGENIQYF
v_gene: TRBV6-5
j_gene: TRBJ2-4
d_gene: TRBD2
abundance: -

CDR3nt: TGTGCCAGCAGTTCGGTCGGCGGGAGGACGTCCTACGAGCAGTACTTC
CDR3aa: CASSSVGGRTSYEQYF
v_gene: TRBV6-2/TRBV6-3
j_gene: TRBJ2-7
d_gene: TRBD2
abundance: few

CDR3nt: TGTGCCAGCAGCCCGGGACTAGCGGGAAGGAATGAGCAGTTCTTC
CDR3aa: CASSPGLAGRNEQFF
v_gene: TRBV5-4
j_gene: TRBJ2-1
d_gene: TRBD2
abundance: -

CDR3nt: TGTGCCAGCAGGCGCATGTGGGGACAGCAAGAGACCCAGTACTTC
CDR3aa: CASRRMWGQQETQYF
v_gene: TRBV27
j_gene: TRBJ2-5
d_gene: TRBD1
abundance: -

CDR3nt: TGTGCCAGCATGGGAGAGAATGAGCAGTTCTTC
CDR3aa: CASMGENEQFF
v_gene: TRBV28
j_gene: TRBJ2-1
d_gene: -
abundance: -

CDR3nt: TGTGCCAGCAGCTTGGCGGGCGGGGTTAACTATGGCTACACCTTC
CDR3aa: CASSLAGGVNYGYTF
v_gene: TRBV5-5
j_gene: TRBJ1-2
d_gene: -
abundance: -

CDR3nt: TGTGCCAGCTCACCGGGACAGGGGTCTACTAATGAAAAACTGTTTTTT
CDR3aa: CASSPGQGSTNEKLFF
v_gene: TRBV18
j_gene: TRBJ1-4
d_gene: TRBD1
abundance: once

CDR3nt: TGTGCCAGCAGACAACCGGGACAGGGCTACGAGCAGTACTTC
CDR3aa: CASRQPGQGYEQYF
v_gene: TRBV27
j_gene: TRBJ2-7
d_gene: TRBD1
abundance: -

CDR3nt: TGTGCCAGCATAGGACAGGGGAGACAGCCCCAGCATTTT
CDR3aa: CASIGQGRQPQHF
v_gene: TRBV28
j_gene: TRBJ1-5
d_gene: TRBD1
abundance: -

CDR3nt: TGTGCCAGCAGTTTTACTAGCGGGAAAAACGAGCAGTACTTC
CDR3aa: CASSFTSGKNEQYF
v_gene: TRBV6-5
j_gene: TRBJ2-7
d_gene: TRBD2
abundance: -

CDR3nt: TGCAGTGCTAGTGGGAGGGCCTACGAGCAGTACTTC
CDR3aa: CSASGRAYEQYF
v_gene: TRBV20-1
j_gene: TRBJ2-7
d_gene: TRBD2
abundance: -

CDR3nt: TGTGCCAGCAGCTCAAGGGGGCCGGTGAACACTGAAGCTTTCTTT
CDR3aa: CASSSRGPVNTEAFF
v_gene: TRBV28
j_gene: TRBJ1-1
d_gene: TRBD1
abundance: -

CDR3nt: TGTGCCAGCAGCCCGTCGGCGGTTAGCTCCTACGAGCAGTACTTC
CDR3aa: CASSPSAVSSYEQYF
v_gene: TRBV7-8
j_gene: TRBJ2-7
d_gene: -
abundance: -

CDR3nt: TGTGCCAGCAGCTCTGGACAGGGTACCGGGGAGCTGTTTTTT
CDR3aa: CASSSGQGTGELFF
v_gene: TRBV7-3
j_gene: TRBJ2-2
d_gene: TRBD1
abundance: -

CDR3nt: TGTGCCAGCGCCTCCCGATTCGGTGGCCAAGAGACCCAGTACTTC
CDR3aa: CASASRFGGQETQYF
v_gene: TRBV6-6
j_gene: TRBJ2-5
d_gene: -
abundance: -

CDR3nt: TGTGCCAGCAGCTTGACGGGACAAAGCACAGATACGCAGTATTTT
CDR3aa: CASSLTGQSTDTQYF
v_gene: TRBV7-9
j_gene: TRBJ2-3
d_gene: -
abundance: -

CDR3nt: TGTGCCATCAGTCCTAGCGGACTCATCACAGAGACCCAGTACTTC
CDR3aa: CAISPSGLITETQYF
v_gene: TRBV10-3
j_gene: TRBJ2-5
d_gene: TRBD2
abundance: -

CDR3nt: TGTGCCAGCTCACCGGGGACAGGGACCTTGAACACTGAAGCTTTCTTT
CDR3aa: CASSPGTGTLNTEAFF
v_gene: TRBV18
j_gene: TRBJ1-1
d_gene: TRBD1
abundance: -

CDR3nt: TGCGCCAGCAGCCTGGGACAGGGGACTGAAGCTTTCTTT
CDR3aa: CASSLGQGTEAFF
v_gene: TRBV4-3
j_gene: TRBJ1-1
d_gene: TRBD1
abundance: -

CDR3nt: TGTGCCAGCAGCTCACCGGGACACCTTAACTCTGGAAACACCATATATTTT
CDR3aa: CASSSPGHLNSGNTIYF
v_gene: TRBV11-2
j_gene: TRBJ1-3
d_gene: -
abundance: -

CDR3nt: TGTGCCAGCAGCTTAGAAGGTTCAGGGAACTATGGCTACACCTTC
CDR3aa: CASSLEGSGNYGYTF
v_gene: TRBV7-9
j_gene: TRBJ1-2
d_gene: -
abundance: -

CDR3nt: TGTGCCAGTAGTATCGGGGCTAGCGGGAGCTATGAGCAGTTCTTC
CDR3aa: CASSIGASGSYEQFF
v_gene: TRBV19
j_gene: TRBJ2-1
d_gene: TRBD2
abundance: -

CDR3nt: TGTGCCACGACAGTAGACTATGGCTACACCTTC
CDR3aa: CATTVDYGYTF
v_gene: TRBV6-5
j_gene: TRBJ1-2
d_gene: -
abundance: few

CDR3nt: TGTGCCAGCAGCTCGTACGGGACAGACCAAGAGACCCAGTACTTC
CDR3aa: CASSSYGTDQETQYF
v_gene: TRBV7-2
j_gene: TRBJ2-5
d_gene: TRBD1
abundance: -

CDR3nt: TGTGCCAGCACCCCGTTTACTGACACAGATACGCAGTATTTT
CDR3aa: CASTPFTDTDTQYF
v_gene: TRBV7-9
j_gene: TRBJ2-3
d_gene: -
abundance: -

CDR3nt: TGTGCCAGCAGCCTGTCTCGTCGGGATGAGCAGTTCTTC
CDR3aa: CASSLSRRDEQFF
v_gene: TRBV9
j_gene: TRBJ2-1
d_gene: -
abundance: few

CDR3nt: TGTGCCTGGAATCGACTAGGCGGAGGGGAGACCCAGTACTTC
CDR3aa: CAWNRLGGGETQYF
v_gene: TRBV30
j_gene: TRBJ2-5
d_gene: -
abundance: -

CDR3nt: TGTGCCAGTAGTATCGGGCGGGGAGCCACAGATACGCAGTATTTT
CDR3aa: CASSIGRGATDTQYF
v_gene: TRBV19
j_gene: TRBJ2-3
d_gene: -
abundance: -

CDR3nt: TGTGCCAGCTCACCAACAAGGGGGGGCCTCAATGAGCAGTTCTTC
CDR3aa: CASSPTRGGLNEQFF
v_gene: TRBV18
j_gene: TRBJ2-1
d_gene: -
abundance: -

CDR3nt: TGTGCCAGCAGCTCTGAGCTGGGGGGGGCACTCGAGCAGTACTTC
CDR3aa: CASSSELGGALEQYF
v_gene: TRBV7-9
j_gene: TRBJ2-7
d_gene: -
abundance: -

CDR3nt: TGTGCCAGCAGCTTGGATGGGGGCCCCTACGAGCAGTACTTC
CDR3aa: CASSLDGGPYEQYF
v_gene: TRBV5-4
j_gene: TRBJ2-7
d_gene: -
abundance: -

CDR3nt: TGTGCCATCAGCCTGACAGGGAGACCCACTGAAGCTTTCTTT
CDR3aa: CAISLTGRPTEAFF
v_gene: TRBV10-3
j_gene: TRBJ1-1
d_gene: TRBD1
abundance: -

CDR3nt: TGTGCCAGCAGCTTAGGGGGACTATTCTACAATGAGCAGTTCTTC
CDR3aa: CASSLGGLFYNEQFF
v_gene: TRBV7-3
j_gene: TRBJ2-1
d_gene: TRBD2
abundance: -

CDR3nt: TGTGCCAGCAGCCCCACTCGGGCTAGCGGCTCCTACGAGCAGTACTTC
CDR3aa: CASSPTRASGSYEQYF
v_gene: TRBV7-2
j_gene: TRBJ2-7
d_gene: TRBD2
abundance: -

CDR3nt: TGTGCCACCAGTGACATACAGGGCGGGCCAGAGACCCAGTACTTC
CDR3aa: CATSDIQGGPETQYF
v_gene: TRBV24-1
j_gene: TRBJ2-5
d_gene: -
abundance: -

CDR3nt: TGCGCCAGCAGCCAGGGGGGACTAGAGTCGGAGACCCAGTACTTC
CDR3aa: CASSQGGLESETQYF
v_gene: TRBV4-1
j_gene: TRBJ2-5
d_gene: TRBD2
abundance: -

CDR3nt: TGTGCCAGCAGCCAAGAAGTAGCGGGAGGTACCGGGGAGCTGTTTTTT
CDR3aa: CASSQEVAGGTGELFF
v_gene: TRBV3-1/TRBV3-2
j_gene: TRBJ2-2
d_gene: TRBD2
abundance: -

CDR3nt: TGTGCCAGCAAGCGGGTTCGATCACCCCTCCACTTT
CDR3aa: CASKRVRSPLHF
v_gene: TRBV2
j_gene: TRBJ1-6
d_gene: -
abundance: -

CDR3nt: TGTGCCAGCAGTCTAGACAGGAGGAACACTGAAGCTTTCTTT
CDR3aa: CASSLDRRNTEAFF
v_gene: TRBV27
j_gene: TRBJ1-1
d_gene: -
abundance: -

CDR3nt: TGTGCCAGCAGCTACCAGGGGGCAGGAAATCAGCCCCAGCATTTT
CDR3aa: CASSYQGAGNQPQHF
v_gene: TRBV7-2
j_gene: TRBJ1-5
d_gene: TRBD1
abundance: -

CDR3nt: TGTGCCAGCAGCGTAGAAGGGGTCGGCTACGAGCAGTACTTC
CDR3aa: CASSVEGVGYEQYF
v_gene: TRBV9
j_gene: TRBJ2-7
d_gene: -
abundance: -

CDR3nt: TGTGCCAGCAGCCAAGGTTTCCCGGGGACGAACACCGGGGAGCTGTTTTTT
CDR3aa: CASSQGFPGTNTGELFF
v_gene: TRBV4-2
j_gene: TRBJ2-2
d_gene: -
abundance: -

CDR3nt: TGTGCCAGTACCGAGACAGGGACTCGAAACACCATATATTTT
CDR3aa: CASTETGTRNTIYF
v_gene: TRBV19
j_gene: TRBJ1-3
d_gene: TRBD1
abundance: -

CDR3nt: TGTGCCAGCAGTACCCCCGGGACAGGGATCCACGAGCAGTACTTC
CDR3aa: CASSTPGTGIHEQYF
v_gene: TRBV28
j_gene: TRBJ2-7
d_gene: TRBD1
abundance: once

CDR3nt: TGTGCCACCAGTGATTCACCTAGCGGGATAGAGACCCAGTACTTC
CDR3aa: CATSDSPSGIETQYF
v_gene: TRBV24-1
j_gene: TRBJ2-5
d_gene: TRBD2
abundance: -

CDR3nt: TGTGCCAGCAGTGGCTGGGCCGCCAGACTCCAAGGGGCCACAGATACGCAGTATTTT
CDR3aa: CASSGWAARLQGATDTQYF
v_gene: TRBV5-6
j_gene: TRBJ2-3
d_gene: -
abundance: -

CDR3nt: TGTGCCAGCAGTGAGGGGGGGGGCCTACGGACAGATACGCAGTATTTT
CDR3aa: CASSEGGGLRTDTQYF
v_gene: TRBV28
j_gene: TRBJ2-3
d_gene: -
abundance: -

CDR3nt: TGTGCCAGTAGTATCGTACAGGCCTCGGATACGCAGTATTTT
CDR3aa: CASSIVQASDTQYF
v_gene: TRBV19
j_gene: TRBJ2-3
d_gene: -
abundance: -

CDR3nt: TGTGCCATCAAAGGGGAGGGGAACTATGGCTACACCTTC
CDR3aa: CAIKGEGNYGYTF
v_gene: TRBV10-3
j_gene: TRBJ1-2
d_gene: -
abundance: -

CDR3nt: TGTGCCAGTACTCCGATAGCGGGAGTAGCCTACAATGAGCAGTTCTTC
CDR3aa: CASTPIAGVAYNEQFF
v_gene: TRBV19
j_gene: TRBJ2-1
d_gene: TRBD2
abundance: -

CDR3nt: TGTGCCAGCAGCACATTATTGGGCCCGCAGGGTCGTGGATATTCACCCCTCCACTTT
CDR3aa: CASSTLLGPQGRGYSPLHF
v_gene: TRBV21-1
j_gene: TRBJ1-6
d_gene: -
abundance: -